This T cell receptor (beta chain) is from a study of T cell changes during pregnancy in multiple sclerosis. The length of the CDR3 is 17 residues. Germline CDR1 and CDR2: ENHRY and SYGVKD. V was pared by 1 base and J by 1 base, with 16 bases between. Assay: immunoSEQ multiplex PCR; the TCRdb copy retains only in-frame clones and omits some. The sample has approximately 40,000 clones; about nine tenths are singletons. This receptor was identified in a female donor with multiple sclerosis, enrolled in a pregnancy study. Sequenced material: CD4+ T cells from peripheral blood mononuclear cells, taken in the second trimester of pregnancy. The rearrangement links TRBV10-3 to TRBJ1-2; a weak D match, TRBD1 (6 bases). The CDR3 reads CAISELGALVSNYGYTF. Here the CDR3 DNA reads TGTGCCATCAGTGAGTTGGGGGCGCTTGTCAGTAACTATGGCTACACCTTC.